This is a list of T cell receptor beta chains from one sample in a study of OX40 agonist ivuxolimab in advanced cancers. This table comes from immunoSEQ multiplex PCR, and its TCRdb copy is limited to in-frame clones, with some not included. The repertoire holds 95,000 to 110,000 clones, approximately 90% seen once, with 1.2% in the top ten. The sequencing used CD4+ or CD8+ T cells sorted from blood, collected in a trial of the OX40 agonist ivuxolimab. These receptors were taken from an adult with an advanced solid tumor such as melanoma, head and neck, liver or kidney cancer. Both conserved end residues are part of each CDR3. A D gene is named only where the DNA matches it firmly. Part of the rows lack a size; the others show once, few, many or a class for expanded clones.

-	TRBV19	TRBJ1-6	15	-	CASSPLPGTGSPLHF	TGTGCCAGTAGTCCCCTCCCCGGGACGGGCTCACCCCTCCACTTT
-	TRBV7-6	TRBJ2-5	14	TRBD2	CASSLAGGFETQYF	TGTGCCAGCAGCTTGGCGGGGGGATTCGAGACCCAGTACTTC
-	TRBV27	TRBJ1-5	15	-	CASSLGGQKAQPQHF	TGTGCCAGCAGTTTAGGGGGGCAGAAGGCTCAGCCCCAGCATTTT
-	TRBV7-2	TRBJ1-6	12	-	CASSVNNSPLHF	TGTGCCAGCAGCGTTAATAATTCACCCCTCCACTTT
-	TRBV5-1	TRBJ1-4	14	-	CASSLGGDNEKLFF	TGCGCCAGCAGCTTGGGGGGCGATAATGAAAAACTGTTTTTT
once	TRBV19	TRBJ2-2	14	-	CASSIAIRTGELFF	TGTGCCAGTAGTATAGCTATCCGTACCGGGGAGCTGTTTTTT
-	TRBV10-3	TRBJ2-1	14	-	CAISRGLAYNEQFF	TGTGCCATCAGCCGTGGCCTAGCGTACAATGAGCAGTTCTTC
-	TRBV5-4	TRBJ2-7	14	TRBD2	CASSFGTRPHEQYF	TGTGCCAGCAGCTTTGGGACTAGGCCCCACGAGCAGTACTTC
-	TRBV14	TRBJ1-1	16	-	CASSHFRSGGNTEAFF	TGTGCCAGCAGCCATTTCCGGTCGGGGGGTAACACTGAAGCTTTCTTT
-	TRBV18	TRBJ1-1	15	TRBD1	CASSPRQGEGTEAFF	TGTGCCAGCTCACCACGACAGGGTGAGGGCACTGAAGCTTTCTTT
-	TRBV19	TRBJ2-5	14	-	CASSIEGTQETQYF	TGTGCCAGTAGTATAGAGGGCACCCAAGAGACCCAGTACTTC
-	TRBV6-1	TRBJ1-4	16	-	CASSEERMHGNEKLFF	TGTGCCAGCAGTGAAGAACGAATGCACGGAAATGAAAAACTGTTTTTT
-	TRBV27	TRBJ2-3	13	-	CASSWGVTDTQYF	TGTGCCAGCAGTTGGGGGGTCACAGATACGCAGTATTTT
-	TRBV11-1	TRBJ2-4	16	-	CASSLSTVVAKNIQYF	TGTGCCAGCAGCTTATCGACGGTGGTAGCCAAAAACATTCAGTACTTC
-	TRBV2	TRBJ2-3	14	-	CASNGDLKTDTQYF	TGTGCCAGCAACGGGGATCTTAAGACAGATACGCAGTATTTT
-	TRBV18	TRBJ1-1	14	TRBD1	CASSGQGGNTEAFF	TGTGCCAGCTCGGGACAGGGGGGGAACACTGAAGCGTTCTTT
-	TRBV25-1	TRBJ2-7	11	-	CASGDPYEQYF	TGTGCCAGCGGGGATCCCTACGAGCAGTACTTC
once	TRBV5-1	TRBJ1-1	12	-	CASSEGRAEAFF	TGCGCCAGCAGTGAGGGCAGGGCTGAAGCTTTCTTT
-	TRBV6-6	TRBJ1-5	15	-	CASSYSGGGNQPQHF	TGTGCCAGCAGTTACTCGGGAGGGGGCAATCAGCCCCAGCATTTT
-	TRBV7-6	TRBJ2-3	16	-	CASSIISQEVTDTQYF	TGTGCCAGCAGCATAATCTCCCAGGAGGTCACAGATACGCAGTATTTT
once	TRBV29-1	TRBJ2-7	14	TRBD1	CSVGGTGVAYEQYF	TGCAGCGTTGGGGGGACAGGGGTGGCCTACGAGCAGTACTTC
-	TRBV5-1	TRBJ2-3	15	TRBD2	CASSRQAGTTDTQYF	TGCGCCAGCAGTAGACAAGCGGGGACCACAGATACGCAGTATTTT
-	TRBV6-5	TRBJ1-5	14	-	CASSYGGSNQPQHF	TGTGCCAGCAGTTACGGAGGGAGCAATCAGCCCCAGCATTTT
-	TRBV18	TRBJ2-6	18	-	CASSPGRIGFSGANVLTF	TGTGCCAGCTCACCGGGACGGATTGGCTTCTCTGGGGCCAACGTCCTGACTTTC
-	TRBV6-6	TRBJ2-7	14	TRBD2	CASTNSGRDHEQYF	TGTGCCAGCACCAATAGCGGGAGGGACCACGAGCAGTACTTC
-	TRBV11-3	TRBJ2-7	15	-	CASSLEASRDWEQYF	TGTGCCAGCAGCTTAGAGGCCTCTAGGGATTGGGAGCAGTACTTC
-	TRBV2	TRBJ1-1	16	TRBD1	CASSVKHPGTGHRAFF	TGTGCCAGCAGTGTTAAACACCCCGGGACAGGGCATAGGGCTTTCTTT
-	TRBV27	TRBJ1-1	14	-	CASSLRWGHFEAFF	TGTGCCAGCAGTTTACGTTGGGGGCACTTTGAAGCTTTCTTT
-	TRBV4-3	TRBJ2-1	13	-	CASSETEYNEQFF	TGCGCCAGCAGCGAAACCGAATACAATGAGCAGTTCTTC
few	TRBV27	TRBJ2-7	14	-	CASSPAGGSYEQYF	TGTGCCAGCAGCCCCGCGGGCGGATCCTACGAGCAGTACTTC
-	TRBV30	TRBJ1-2	14	-	CAWGGPPGNNGYTF	TGTGCCTGGGGGGGGCCTCCAGGGAACAATGGCTACACCTTC
-	TRBV7-9	TRBJ2-1	16	TRBD2	CASSFGTSGSNNEQFF	TGTGCCAGCAGCTTCGGGACTAGCGGGAGTAATAATGAGCAGTTCTTC
-	TRBV28	TRBJ2-2	12	-	CASSLGGAQLFF	TGTGCCAGCAGTTTGGGCGGAGCACAGCTGTTTTTT
-	TRBV7-8	TRBJ2-7	16	TRBD2	CASSLAGSGRDYEQYF	TGTGCCAGCAGCTTAGCGGGCAGCGGGAGAGATTACGAGCAGTACTTC
-	TRBV9	TRBJ1-5	17	-	CASNTHRSGFWNQPQHF	TGTGCCAGCAACACTCACAGGTCGGGGTTCTGGAATCAGCCCCAGCATTTT
-	TRBV6-5	TRBJ2-7	14	TRBD1	CASRSGGQDYEQYF	TGTGCCAGCAGATCCGGGGGACAGGACTACGAGCAGTACTTC
-	TRBV2	TRBJ2-1	17	-	CASSGGNRGSSYNEQFF	TGTGCCAGCAGTGGTGGGAATCGGGGAAGCTCCTACAATGAGCAGTTCTTC
-	TRBV28	TRBJ1-2	15	-	CATEAPGSQGYGYTF	TGTGCCACCGAGGCCCCAGGGAGCCAGGGCTATGGCTACACCTTC
-	TRBV6-5	TRBJ1-2	14	-	CASSSHLSDYGYTF	TGTGCCAGCAGTTCCCATCTTTCGGATTATGGCTACACCTTC
once	TRBV10-3	TRBJ2-7	13	TRBD2	CAIRSGSSYEQYF	TGTGCCATCAGAAGCGGGAGCTCCTACGAGCAGTACTTC
-	TRBV28	TRBJ1-4	15	TRBD1	CATKLQGQGSEKLFF	TGTGCCACCAAATTGCAGGGACAGGGAAGTGAGAAACTGTTTTTT
-	TRBV12-5	TRBJ2-3	16	-	CASGLAPGASTDTQYF	TGTGCTAGTGGTTTGGCCCCTGGAGCTAGCACAGATACGCAGTATTTT
-	TRBV28	TRBJ2-5	14	-	CASSSRLGAETQYF	TGTGCCAGCAGCTCCCGATTGGGGGCAGAGACCCAGTACTTC
-	TRBV5-6	TRBJ1-5	15	-	CASSLGQGGNQPQHF	TGTGCCAGCAGCTTGGGGCAGGGAGGCAATCAGCCCCAGCATTTT
-	TRBV9	TRBJ2-1	15	TRBD1	CASSLRTGTNGEQFF	TGTGCCAGCAGCCTTCGGACAGGGACGAACGGTGAGCAGTTCTTC
-	TRBV5-4	TRBJ2-2	14	-	CASSDQGNTGELFF	TGTGCCAGCAGCGATCAGGGGAACACCGGGGAGCTGTTTTTT
-	TRBV11-3	TRBJ1-1	16	-	CASSPGGPPGASEAFF	TGTGCCAGCAGTCCAGGTGGACCCCCGGGTGCTTCTGAAGCTTTCTTT
-	TRBV28	TRBJ1-1	10	-	CASINTEAFF	TGTGCCAGCATTAACACTGAAGCTTTCTTT
-	TRBV10-3	TRBJ1-6	14	-	CAITESPGTSPLHF	TGTGCCATCACCGAGTCCCCAGGGACCTCACCCCTCCACTTT
-	TRBV5-1	TRBJ1-3	15	-	CASSLDYSSGNTIYF	TGCGCCAGCAGCTTGGATTATAGCTCTGGAAACACCATATATTTT
once	TRBV10-2	TRBJ2-5	13	-	CASSEGARETQYF	TGCGCCAGCAGTGAGGGGGCCCGGGAGACCCAGTACTTC
-	TRBV25-1	TRBJ1-2	15	-	CASSEPNRDYYGYTF	TGTGCCAGCAGTGAACCAAACAGGGACTACTATGGCTACACCTTC
-	TRBV19	TRBJ2-7	13	-	CASSRGHQGEQYF	TGTGCCAGTAGTAGGGGACACCAGGGCGAGCAGTACTTC